The entry below describes one T cell receptor beta chain. Its antigen has not been determined. No base quality values were provided; no much bigger clone lies one nucleotide off. The method behind the library was the immunoSEQ multiplex PCR assay. Genomic DNA extraction, TRB sequencing and normalization were performed by Adaptive Biotechnologies (Seattle, WA). Processing in the source paper ran as follows. Clonality was calculated as one minus the Shannon entropy of productive TRB sequences, normalized by log2 of unique productive sequences. KLL-specific clonotypes in tumors were identified by matching TCRbeta CDR3 amino acid sequences to those from the tetramer-sorted sample of each patient. TCRdb retrieved this table from immuneACCESS and kept in-frame rearrangements only. Not all clones are present; in checked studies, unresolved V genes account for under half, and no reason is known for the remainder. V and J calls and clone size follow that table, whereas D and trimming were derived from the DNA. The sample has 26,000 or so clones on record, about 85% of them singletons. Around 2.7% of the sample goes to the ten largest clones.

By immunohistochemistry, the tumors of all patients showed robust positive staining for Merkel cell polyomavirus Large T antigen. The study included approximately 13 Merkel cell carcinoma patients whose blood and/or cultured TIL contained robust KLL-tetramer+ populations exceeding 0.04% of CD8+ T cells. Every patient was Caucasian, and patient ages ranged from roughly 45 to 77 years, with a median of 65 years. Lymph node tumors were analyzed for patients with unknown primaries who presented with nodal disease, or when there was not enough primary tissue. The sample originates from a study of tumor-infiltrating T cells and Merkel cell polyomavirus (TCRdb year 2017). Looking at the study overall: The study examined CD8+ T cells specific for the Merkel cell polyomavirus KLL epitope in Merkel cell carcinoma patients. Varying disease stages were represented at patient presentation, and patients were followed for a median of about 2.8 years (range about 1.1 to 6.0 years). The therapies patients received were varied and non-standardized, including chemotherapy, radiation and immunotherapies. TRB sequencing covered KLL-tetramer-sorted cells from blood or tumor-infiltrating lymphocytes in fewer than 15 samples, plus 12 matched whole-tumor samples. Most whole-tumor samples were approximately 25-micron curls cut from formalin-fixed, paraffin-embedded tissue blocks. Of all the tumor samples in the study, one was a frozen nodal tumor digest and another was a flash-frozen core biopsy of a metastasis.

On the study overall, not on this receptor specifically: A higher intratumoral fraction of KLL-specific T cells (about 1.8-20% versus roughly 0-0.14%) was associated with significantly improved MCC-specific survival. The small sample size of the study (n of about twelve patients) is a limitation. Because only a single viral epitope was studied, T cells directed against other Merkel cell polyomavirus epitopes were not captured. A significant MCC-specific survival advantage (P = 0.0051) was associated with a greater number of unique KLL-specific clonotypes in tumors (about 5-108 vs 0-3). KLL-specific TRB repertoires were diverse and largely private, with only one public clonotype among hundreds of unique sequences, shared by two patients.

The sequence came from a man aged 45 to 65 with Merkel cell carcinoma. The specimen was lymph node tissue.

In nucleotides, the sequence is TGTGCCAGCAGCGAGGGGACAGGGTCAAACTATGGCTACACCTTC. Its translation is CASSEGTGSNYGYTF. The rearrangement combines TRBV9 with TRBJ1-2; 9 bases in between match TRBD1. The V end gives up 3 bases and the J end 2 bases, leaving 5 bases in the junction not matched to a gene. CDR1 and CDR2 are read off the germline V gene as SGDLS and YYNGEE. The CDR3 has 15 amino acids, counting the end cysteine and phenylalanine. Here the CDR3 DNA is all that survives: 45 bases in frame from base 1.